Listed here are 26 T cell receptor beta chains from one sample, sequenced in a study of blood T cell repertoires in COVID-19. The method was immunoSEQ multiplex PCR; TCRdb's version includes in-frame clones alone and lacks a portion of them. The sample includes around 140,000 clones, 85% to 90% seen only once; the top ten take about 2.5%. Sequences were obtained from peripheral blood. These receptors all come from a middle-aged man with active COVID-19.

The genes are TRBV23-1 and TRBJ2-7, with TRBD1 matching 10 bases. TRBV23-1 is marked as an open reading frame, function uncertain. The CDR3 runs to 19 residues. J was trimmed by 4 bases and V by 4 bases; bases with no gene match: 19. This CDR3 reads CASSPKEANSDRGKYEQYF. The CDR3, as DNA: TGCGCCAGCAGTCCCAAGGAAGCAAACTCGGACAGGGGGAAGTACGAGCAGTACTTC.

The chain uses TRBV7-9 and TRBJ2-3; D unresolved. In germline, CDR1 is SEHNR, CDR2 FQNEAQ (reference sequence). V lost 4 bases and J 1 base, leaving 9 bases between the germline ends. This CDR3 contains 14 residues. CDR3 in amino acids: CASSSWRGTDTQYF. The CDR3 DNA follows: TGTGCCAGCAGCTCCTGGAGAGGCACAGATACGCAGTATTTT.

This clone was found a few times. The V call is TRBV2, the J call TRBJ1-2, with TRBD1 as a possible D gene (5 bases). Per germline, CDR1 SNHLY and CDR2 FYNNEI. V lost 1 base and J lost 8, with 17 bases in between. CDR3 length equals 15 residues. The CDR3 here is CASSEVLAGRPGYTF. For the CDR3, the DNA is TGTGCCAGCAGTGAAGTTCTGGCAGGGCGGCCCGGCTACACCTTC.

The rearrangement uses TRBV4-2 and TRBJ1-4; D not certain. Trimming stripped 0 bases from V and 2 bases from J, with 10 bases between. The CDR3 length is 16 residues. Germline loops: CDR1 LGHNA, CDR2 YNFKEQ. The CDR3 sequence: CASSQELGRTNEKLFF. DNA for the CDR3: TGTGCCAGCAGCCAAGAACTGGGGAGGACTAATGAAAAACTGTTTTTT.

This chain uses TRBV29-1 with TRBJ2-1; weak D call: TRBD1 (6 bases). The germline V and J ends were trimmed by 7 bases and 8 bases, with 18 bases remaining between them. The germline V gene encodes CDR1 SQVTM and CDR2 ANQGSEA. This CDR3 has 13 residues. The CDR3, as DNA: TGCAGCGCCGCCTGGACAGAAGGGCATGAGCAGTTCTTC. Encoded protein: CSAAWTEGHEQFF.

The chain carries TRBV19 and TRBJ1-1; 7 nucleotides align to TRBD1. This CDR3 is 17 amino acids long. The germline CDR1 and CDR2 sequences are LNHDA and SQIVND (reference sequence). V trimming: 3 bases; J trimming: 1 base; junction bases outside the gene matches: 11. CDR3 sequence reads: CASSIRRGRTSNTEAFF. CDR3 DNA sequence: TGTGCCAGTAGTATTCGCAGGGGGAGAACTTCGAACACTGAAGCTTTCTTT.

This clone has a single count. This rearrangement joins TRBV27 to TRBJ1-5; unclear D gene. Germline assignment: CDR1 MNHEY and CDR2 SMNVEV (reference sequence). Deletions cut 2 bases from V and 5 bases from J, with 7 bases between. The CDR3 contains 13 residues. The CDR3 protein is CASSLMRDQPQHF. Here the CDR3 DNA reads TGTGCCAGCAGTTTAATGAGGGATCAGCCCCAGCATTTT.

The rearrangement links TRBV7-3 to TRBJ1-1; 8 bases agree with TRBD1. The CDR3 runs to 16 residues. From germline, CDR1 is SGHTA and CDR2 FQGTGA. V gave up 1 base and J gave up 1 base; unmatched junction bases: 5. CDR3 amino acids: CASSLNPQGANTEAFF. The CDR3 DNA reads TGTGCCAGCAGCTTAAACCCTCAGGGGGCGAACACTGAAGCTTTCTTT.

This clone turned up a few times. The chain couples TRBV6-5 to TRBJ1-5; the D gene is possibly TRBD1 (6 bases). Germline values: CDR1 MNHEY, CDR2 SVGAGI. Trimming cost V 5 bases and J 6 bases, with 8 bases left between them. This CDR3 comprises 12 residues. The CDR3 loop reads CASSTGIQPQHF. The CDR3 DNA reads TGTGCCAGCAGTACAGGGATTCAGCCCCAGCATTTT.

J is TRBJ2-1 and V is TRBV2; 9 bases are shared with TRBD2. The CDR3 has 16 amino acids. V lost 1 base to trimming and J lost 9 bases; unmatched junction nucleotides: 10. The V gene's germline CDR1 is SNHLY and CDR2 FYNNEI. In DNA form, the CDR3 reads TGTGCCAGCAGTGAAGGTACGCGGCGGGGGGGCAGTGAGCAGTTCTTC. This codes for CASSEGTRRGGSEQFF.

The chain couples TRBV7-2 to TRBJ1-4; 8 bases match TRBD1. V shed 6 bases, J shed 7 bases, and the junction held 10 bases outside the gene matches. The germline gives CDR1 SGHTA, CDR2 FQGNSA. The CDR3 spans 15 residues. The CDR3 sequence: CASRQGGRKSEKLFF. The CDR3 nucleotides are TGTGCCAGCAGACAGGGGGGGCGCAAGAGTGAAAAACTGTTTTTT.

This chain joins TRBV5-8 and TRBJ2-7; maybe TRBD2 (6 bases). Germline values: CDR1 SGHTS, CDR2 YDEGEE. V lost 9 bases and J 2 bases, leaving 15 bases between the germline ends. This CDR3 region has 13 residues. This CDR3 reads CATAWRGTYEQYF. The CDR3 bases are TGTGCCACCGCTTGGCGCGGGACCTACGAGCAGTACTTC.

The V gene is TRBV9, the J gene TRBJ1-4, with no clear D. The CDR3 runs to 15 residues. The ends were cut back, 0 bases at V and 3 bases at J, with 9 bases in the middle. Per the germline V gene, CDR1 is SGDLS and CDR2 is YYNGEE. The CDR3 loop reads CASSVGPFPNEKLFF. The CDR3 DNA sequence: TGTGCCAGCAGCGTAGGGCCCTTCCCTAATGAAAAACTGTTTTTT.

This chain joins TRBV19 and TRBJ1-2; TRBD1 matches 7 bases. V was pared by 11 bases and J by 3 bases, with 3 bases of the junction left unmatched. The germline V gene has CDR1 LNHDA and CDR2 SQIVND (reference sequence). The CDR3 length is 11 residues. The CDR3 region is CAAGGHYGYTF. CDR3 sequence (DNA): TGTGCCGCAGGGGGTCACTATGGCTACACCTTC.

The genes are TRBV6-5 and TRBJ1-5; no definite D call. The length of the CDR3 is 12 residues. The V end was cut by 6 bases, the J end by 7 bases, with 10 bases between. Germline V CDR1 and CDR2: MNHEY, SVGAGI. The CDR3: CASSFLGQPQHF. CDR3 sequence (DNA): TGTGCCAGCAGCTTTTTGGGCCAGCCCCAGCATTTT.

The chain combines TRBV19 with TRBJ2-5; the D gene is possibly TRBD1 (6 bases). The CDR3 consists of 13 residues. Per the germline V gene, CDR1 is LNHDA and CDR2 is SQIVND (reference sequence). The V end was cut by 4 bases, the J end by 2 bases, with 8 bases between. CDR3 coding DNA: TGTGCCAGTAGTACAGGGACACAAGAGACCCAGTACTTC. Protein: CASSTGTQETQYF.

The gene calls are TRBV5-1 and TRBJ1-2; D might be TRBD1 (5 bases). Trimming took off 5 bases at V and 7 bases at J, with 12 bases between the two ends. This CDR3 has 12 residues. The germline gives CDR1 SGHRS, CDR2 YFSETQ. Written as DNA, the CDR3 is TGCGCCAGCAGTCTGGCGGGGGGTGGCTACACCTTC. Protein sequence: CASSLAGGGYTF.

The V and J genes are TRBV6-6 and TRBJ1-1, with TRBD1 as a possible D gene (6 bases). The CDR3 has 15 residues. Trimming stripped 4 bases from V and 1 base from J, with 13 bases between. Germline assignment: CDR1 MNHNY and CDR2 SVGAGI (reference sequence). The CDR3 is CASSSQDRKNTEAFF. The CDR3 DNA reads TGTGCCAGCAGTTCTCAAGACAGGAAGAACACTGAAGCTTTCTTT.

The chain joins TRBV6-5 to TRBJ1-1; perhaps TRBD1 as D (5 bases). Trimming stripped 10 bases from V and 0 bases from J, with 18 bases between. The CDR3 spans 15 residues. Germline-derived CDR1 and CDR2 are MNHEY and SVGAGI. The CDR3 is CATQHQGTLNTEAFF. CDR3 DNA: TGTGCCACCCAACACCAGGGCACGCTGAACACTGAAGCTTTCTTT.

The chain couples TRBV5-4 to TRBJ1-1; D remains unclear. Germline values: CDR1 SGHNT, CDR2 YYREEE (reference sequence). The V gene lost 0 bases and the J gene lost 2 bases, with 14 bases spanning the gap. This CDR3 is 16 amino acids long. DNA for the CDR3: TGTGCCAGCAGCTTGGCGGGAGGAGCCTCTAACACTGAAGCTTTCTTT. Its protein product is CASSLAGGASNTEAFF.

This chain joins TRBV5-6 and TRBJ1-5; maybe TRBD1 (5 bases). The germline CDR1 and CDR2 sequences are SGHDT and YYEEEE. The CDR3 is 15 amino acids. V lost 1 base and J lost 7, with 15 bases in between. CDR3 protein: CASSLRGTQGQPQHF. For the CDR3, the DNA is TGTGCCAGCAGCTTGAGGGGTACCCAAGGGCAGCCCCAGCATTTT.

The rearrangement joins TRBV5-5 to TRBJ1-6; D perhaps matches TRBD1 (6 bases). The V gene's germline CDR1 is SGHKS and CDR2 YYEKEE (reference sequence). The CDR3 totals 15 residues. V was shortened by 0 bases and J by 10 bases, with 14 bases between the two germline ends. CDR3 in amino acids: CASSLVGGLGSPLHF. CDR3 sequence (DNA): TGTGCCAGCAGCTTGGTCGGGGGGCTAGGGTCACCCCTCCACTTT.

The chain recombines TRBV5-4 with TRBJ2-3; 14 nucleotides line up with TRBD2. V gave up 5 bases and J gave up 1 base; unmatched junction bases: 15. The CDR3 is 20 amino acids. The germline gives CDR1 SGHNT, CDR2 YYREEE (reference sequence). This chain's CDR3 is CASSTGLAGGLYYGTDTQYF. The CDR3 DNA reads TGTGCCAGCAGTACCGGACTAGCGGGGGGCCTCTACTACGGCACAGATACGCAGTATTTT.

V gene TRBV6-5 combines with J gene TRBJ1-1, with a tentative D call TRBD1 (6 bases). Germline assignment: CDR1 MNHEY and CDR2 SVGAGI. This CDR3 is built from 15 residues. Trimming removed 6 bases at V and 4 bases at J, with 18 bases between. CDR3 nucleotides: TGTGCCAGCAGCCAGATCAGGGGTCGGAGCACTGAAGCTTTCTTT. Protein product: CASSQIRGRSTEAFF.

The chain is built from TRBV5-4 and TRBJ2-3; TRBD2 matches at 8 bases. This CDR3 contains 15 residues. The germline gives CDR1 SGHNT, CDR2 YYREEE (reference sequence). With 0 bases clipped from V and 2 bases from J, the junction kept 2 bases outside the gene matches. CDR3 loop: CASSLGTSLTDTQYF. In nucleotides, the CDR3 is TGTGCCAGCAGCTTGGGGACTAGCCTCACAGATACGCAGTATTTT.

The V call is TRBV27, the J call TRBJ1-1, with 7 bases matching TRBD1. CDR1 MNHEY and CDR2 SMNVEV come from the germline V gene (reference sequence). Trimming took 3 bases from V and 0 from J; bases not matched to a gene: 4. CDR3 length: 15 amino acids. In DNA, the CDR3 is TGTGCCAGCAGTTTTGGTCAGGGGGTGAACACTGAAGCTTTCTTT. Amino acid sequence: CASSFGQGVNTEAFF.